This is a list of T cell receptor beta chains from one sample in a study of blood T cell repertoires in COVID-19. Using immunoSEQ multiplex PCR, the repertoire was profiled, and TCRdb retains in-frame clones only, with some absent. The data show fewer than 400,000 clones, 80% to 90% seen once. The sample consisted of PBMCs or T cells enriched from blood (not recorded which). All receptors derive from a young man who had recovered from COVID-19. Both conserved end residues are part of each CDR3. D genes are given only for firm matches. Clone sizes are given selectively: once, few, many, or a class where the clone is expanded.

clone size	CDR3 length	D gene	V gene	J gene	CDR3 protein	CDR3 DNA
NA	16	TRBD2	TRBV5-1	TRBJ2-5	CASSLAGTSGQETQYF	TGCGCCAGCAGCTTGGCCGGGACTAGCGGACAAGAGACCCAGTACTTC
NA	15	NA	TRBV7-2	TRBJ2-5	CASRPRQGMGETQYF	TGTGCCAGCAGGCCCAGGCAGGGGATGGGGGAGACCCAGTACTTC
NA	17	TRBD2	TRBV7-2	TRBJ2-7	CASSFPPSGAGREEQYF	TGTGCCAGCAGCTTTCCGCCTTCTGGGGCGGGGAGGGAGGAGCAGTACTTC
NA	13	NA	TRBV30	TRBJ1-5	CAWSTYSNQPQHF	TGTGCCTGGAGTACATATAGCAATCAGCCCCAGCATTTT
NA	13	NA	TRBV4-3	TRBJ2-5	CASSPGSWETQYF	TGCGCCAGCAGCCCAGGGTCTTGGGAGACCCAGTACTTC
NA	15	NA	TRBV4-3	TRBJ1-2	CASSQDGAGYYGYTF	TGCGCCAGCAGCCAAGATGGGGCAGGGTACTATGGCTACACCTTC
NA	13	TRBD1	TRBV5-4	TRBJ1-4	CASSLDRGRKLFF	TGTGCCAGCAGCTTGGACAGGGGGCGAAAACTGTTTTTT
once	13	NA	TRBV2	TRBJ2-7	CASSVRGFNEQYF	TGTGCCAGCAGTGTCAGGGGATTCAACGAGCAGTACTTC
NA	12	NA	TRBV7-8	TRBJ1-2	CASSDRGYGYTF	TGTGCCAGCAGCGACCGGGGATATGGCTACACCTTC
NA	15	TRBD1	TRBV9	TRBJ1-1	CASSVEGQTDTEAFF	TGTGCCAGCAGCGTAGAGGGACAGACAGACACTGAAGCTTTCTTT
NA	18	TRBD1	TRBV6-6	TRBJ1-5	CASSQATTGANSNQPQHF	TGTGCCAGCAGTCAGGCAACGACAGGGGCGAATAGCAATCAGCCCCAGCATTTT
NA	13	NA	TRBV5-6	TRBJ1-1	CASSSGPNTEAFF	TGTGCCAGCAGCAGCGGGCCGAACACTGAAGCTTTCTTT
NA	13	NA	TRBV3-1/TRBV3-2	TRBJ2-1	CASSPRTDNEQFF	TGTGCCAGCAGCCCTAGGACTGACAATGAGCAGTTCTTC
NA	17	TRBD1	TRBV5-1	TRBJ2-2	CASISGVLGQPTGELFF	TGCGCCAGCATATCTGGTGTCCTGGGACAGCCTACCGGGGAGCTGTTTTTT
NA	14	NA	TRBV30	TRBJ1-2	CAWSVLGTNYGYTF	TGTGCCTGGAGTGTACTCGGGACTAACTATGGCTACACCTTC
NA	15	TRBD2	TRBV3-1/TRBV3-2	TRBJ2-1	CASSQSGGAYNEQFF	TGTGCCAGCAGCCAAAGCGGGGGGGCCTACAATGAGCAGTTCTTC
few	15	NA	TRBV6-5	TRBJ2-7	CASSSNGPEGYEQYF	TGTGCCAGCAGTAGCAACGGACCCGAGGGCTACGAGCAGTACTTC
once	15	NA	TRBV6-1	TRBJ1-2	CASSEWAGVPYGYTF	TGTGCCAGCAGTGAATGGGCAGGGGTACCGTATGGCTACACCTTC
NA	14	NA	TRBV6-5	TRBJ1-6	CASSGRAYNSPLHF	TGTGCCAGCAGCGGCAGGGCCTATAATTCACCCCTCCACTTT
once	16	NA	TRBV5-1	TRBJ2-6	CASSLGGQPGANVLTF	TGCGCCAGCAGCTTGGGGGGACAACCTGGGGCCAACGTCCTGACTTTC
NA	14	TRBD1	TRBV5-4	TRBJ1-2	CASSLMGQGYGYTF	TGTGCCAGCAGCTTGATGGGACAGGGGTATGGCTACACCTTC
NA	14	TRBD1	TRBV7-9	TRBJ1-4	CASSLRQGDEKLFF	TGTGCCAGCAGCTTAAGACAGGGTGATGAAAAACTGTTTTTT
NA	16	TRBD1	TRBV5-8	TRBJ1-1	CASSFTGTGRYTEAFF	TGTGCCAGCAGCTTTACCGGGACAGGGAGGTACACTGAAGCTTTCTTT
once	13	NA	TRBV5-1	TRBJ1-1	CASSPGQNTEAFF	TGCGCCAGCAGCCCCGGACAGAACACTGAAGCTTTCTTT
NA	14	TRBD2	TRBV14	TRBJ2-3	CASSRLAGADTQYF	TGTGCCAGCAGCCGACTAGCGGGGGCGGATACGCAGTATTTT
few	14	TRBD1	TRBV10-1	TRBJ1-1	CATLRTGTNTEAFF	TGCGCCACCCTGCGGACAGGAACGAACACTGAAGCTTTCTTT
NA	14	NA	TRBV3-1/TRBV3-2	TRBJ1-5	CASSQSRSNQPQHF	TGTGCCAGCAGCCAATCGCGGTCAAATCAGCCCCAGCATTTT
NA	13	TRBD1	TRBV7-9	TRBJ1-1	CASSDRGRTEAFF	TGTGCCAGCAGTGACAGGGGCAGAACTGAAGCTTTCTTT
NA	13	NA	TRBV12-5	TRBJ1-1	CASATRAGPEAFF	TGTGCTAGTGCCACCCGGGCGGGACCTGAAGCTTTCTTT
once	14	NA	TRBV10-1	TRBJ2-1	CASSESLDNNEQFF	TGCGCCAGCAGTGAGTCCCTAGATAACAATGAGCAGTTCTTC
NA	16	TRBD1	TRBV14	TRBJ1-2	CASSQHPTGVNYGYTF	TGTGCCAGCAGCCAACACCCGACAGGGGTAAACTATGGCTACACCTTC
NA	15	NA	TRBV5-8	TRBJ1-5	CASSLVYNSNQPQHF	TGTGCCAGCAGCTTGGTTTACAATAGCAATCAGCCCCAGCATTTT
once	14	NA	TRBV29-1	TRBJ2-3	CSVWVGGTPDTQYF	TGCAGCGTTTGGGTTGGAGGGACCCCAGATACGCAGTATTTT
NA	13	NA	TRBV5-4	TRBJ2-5	CASSLILQETQYF	TGTGCCAGCAGCTTGATACTGCAAGAGACCCAGTACTTC
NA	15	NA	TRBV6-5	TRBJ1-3	CASSYSTGAGNTIYF	TGTGCCAGCAGTTACTCTACAGGCGCCGGAAACACCATATATTTT
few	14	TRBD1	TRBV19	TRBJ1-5	CASRDRGMGQPQHF	TGTGCCAGTCGTGACAGGGGTATGGGACAGCCCCAGCATTTT
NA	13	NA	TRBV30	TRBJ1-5	CAWSEDDGQPQHF	TGTGCCTGGAGTGAAGATGACGGGCAGCCCCAGCATTTT
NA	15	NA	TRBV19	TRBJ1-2	CASSMALPGNYGYTF	TGTGCCAGTAGTATGGCCCTCCCAGGGAACTATGGCTACACCTTC
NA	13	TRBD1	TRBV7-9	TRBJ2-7	CASSPRTGGVKYF	TGTGCCAGCAGCCCCCGGACAGGGGGCGTGAAGTACTTC
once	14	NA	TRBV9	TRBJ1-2	CASSERTENYGYTF	TGTGCCAGCAGCGAGAGGACAGAAAACTATGGCTACACCTTC
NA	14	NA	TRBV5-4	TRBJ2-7	CASSGTGVKDEQYF	TGTGCCAGCAGCGGTACGGGGGTTAAGGACGAGCAGTACTTC
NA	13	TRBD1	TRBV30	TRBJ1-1	CAWSYNRDREAFF	TGTGCCTGGAGTTATAATAGGGACAGAGAAGCTTTCTTT
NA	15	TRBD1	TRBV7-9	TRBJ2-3	CASSERQGPGDTQYF	TGTGCCAGCAGCGAGCGACAGGGGCCTGGGGATACGCAGTATTTT
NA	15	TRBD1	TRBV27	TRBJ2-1	CASSLGSGGLDEQFF	TGTGCCAGCAGTTTAGGGTCAGGGGGATTGGATGAGCAGTTCTTC
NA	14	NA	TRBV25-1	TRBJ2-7	CASSEEGGSYEQYF	TGTGCCAGCAGTGAAGAAGGGGGCTCCTACGAGCAGTACTTC
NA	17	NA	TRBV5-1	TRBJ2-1	CASSLVGGMGSYNEQFF	TGCGCCAGCAGCTTGGTCGGGGGTATGGGGTCCTACAATGAGCAGTTCTTC
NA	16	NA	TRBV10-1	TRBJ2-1	CASSTTDLSSYNEQFF	TGCGCCAGCAGTACCACCGATCTGAGCTCCTACAATGAGCAGTTCTTC
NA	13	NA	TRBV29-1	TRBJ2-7	CSVNPKQGGEQYF	TGCAGCGTCAACCCGAAGCAGGGGGGTGAGCAGTACTTC
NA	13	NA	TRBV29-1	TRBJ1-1	CSVDPSGGTEAFF	TGCAGCGTGGACCCTTCGGGGGGCACTGAAGCTTTCTTT
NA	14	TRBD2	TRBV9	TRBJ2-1	CASSAGGLAEEQFF	TGTGCCAGCAGCGCGGGAGGACTAGCGGAAGAGCAGTTCTTC
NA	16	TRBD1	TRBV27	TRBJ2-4	CASSLSRGTGLNIQYF	TGTGCCAGCAGTTTATCGAGAGGGACAGGGCTAAACATTCAGTACTTC
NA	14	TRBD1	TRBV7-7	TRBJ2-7	CASSLGQGAYEQYF	TGTGCTAGCAGCTTGGGACAGGGGGCTTACGAGCAGTACTTC